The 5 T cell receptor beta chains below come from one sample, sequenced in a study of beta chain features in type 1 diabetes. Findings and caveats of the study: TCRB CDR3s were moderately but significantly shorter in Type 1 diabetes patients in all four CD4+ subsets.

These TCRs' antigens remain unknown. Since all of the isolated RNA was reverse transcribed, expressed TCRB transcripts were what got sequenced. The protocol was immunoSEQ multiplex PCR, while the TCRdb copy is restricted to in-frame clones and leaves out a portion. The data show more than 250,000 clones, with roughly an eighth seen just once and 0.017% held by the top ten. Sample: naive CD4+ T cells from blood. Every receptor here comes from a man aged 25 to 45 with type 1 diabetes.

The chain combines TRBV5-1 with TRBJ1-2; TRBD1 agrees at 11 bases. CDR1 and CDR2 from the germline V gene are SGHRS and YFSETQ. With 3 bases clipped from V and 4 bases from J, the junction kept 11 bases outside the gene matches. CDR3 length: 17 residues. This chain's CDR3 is CASSSKDRGRLGYGYTF. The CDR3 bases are TGCGCCAGCAGCTCGAAGGACAGGGGGCGGTTAGGCTATGGCTACACCTTC.

CDR3 DNA: TGTGCCAGCAGCTTCCCCTTCGGGGGTACGGTCTACGAGCAGTACTTC. Amino acid sequence: CASSFPFGGTVYEQYF. V usage is TRBV7-8 and J usage is TRBJ2-7; weak D call: TRBD2 (6 bases). This CDR3 is 16 amino acids long. Trimming removed 3 bases at V and 3 bases at J, with 18 bases between. Germline CDR1 is SGHVS and CDR2 is FQNEAQ.

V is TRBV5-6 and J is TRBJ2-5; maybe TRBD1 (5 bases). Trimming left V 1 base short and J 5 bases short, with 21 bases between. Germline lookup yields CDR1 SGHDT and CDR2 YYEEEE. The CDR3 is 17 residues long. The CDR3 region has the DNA TGTGCCAGCAGCTTGCCCCAGACAGCTGCTAGGACGGAGACCCAGTACTTC. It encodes CASSLPQTAARTETQYF.

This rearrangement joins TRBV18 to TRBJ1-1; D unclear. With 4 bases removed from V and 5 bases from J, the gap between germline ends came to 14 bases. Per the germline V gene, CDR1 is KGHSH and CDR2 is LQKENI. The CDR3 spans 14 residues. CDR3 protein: CASSRGILRTEAFF. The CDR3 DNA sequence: TGTGCCAGCTCACGAGGGATCTTAAGAACTGAAGCTTTCTTT. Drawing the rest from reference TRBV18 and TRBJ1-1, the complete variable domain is NAGVMQNPRHLVRRRGQEARLRCSPMKGHSHVYWYRQLPEEGLKFMVYLQKENIIDESGMPKERFSAEFPKEGPSILRIQQVVRGDSAAYFCASSRGILRTEAFFGQGTRLTVV.

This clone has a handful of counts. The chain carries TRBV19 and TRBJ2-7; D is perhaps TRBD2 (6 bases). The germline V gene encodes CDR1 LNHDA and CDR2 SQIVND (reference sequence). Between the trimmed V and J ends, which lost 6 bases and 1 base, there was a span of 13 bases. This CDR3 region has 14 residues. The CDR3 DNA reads TGTGCCAGTAGCGCACTAGCCCAGTCCTACGAGCAGTACTTC. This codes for CASSALAQSYEQYF.